This TCR beta chain was captured by sequencing in a study of control samples from healthy donors and cancer patients. Produced via immunoSEQ multiplex PCR; TCRdb's table is partial and in-frame only. The profile covers 120,000 or so clones, with less than 95% appearing a single time and roughly 8.6% taken by the ten largest. The V segment lost 5 bases and the J segment 4 bases; nucleotides outside the gene matches: 4. The CDR3 has 12 residues. Germline assignment: CDR1 GTSNPN and CDR2 SVGIG (reference sequence). The chain joins TRBV30 to TRBJ1-1; TRBD1 matches 7 bases. This receptor was identified in a man younger than 35 in good health. The sample comprised blood. Here the CDR3 DNA reads TGTGCCTGGGCGACAGGGATCACTGAAGCTTTCTTT. This sequence encodes CAWATGITEAFF.